The sequence of this T cell receptor beta chain was determined in a study of T cell changes during pregnancy in multiple sclerosis. The CDR3 has 18 amino acids. V lost 1 base, J lost 9 bases, and 16 bases stayed unmatched. Per the germline V gene, CDR1 is SQVTM and CDR2 is ANQGSEA. Sequencing used immunoSEQ multiplex PCR; TCRdb keeps in-frame clones, though not all of them. The sample yields fewer than 95,000 clones, approximately 92% seen once. The receptor was isolated from a female donor with multiple sclerosis, enrolled in a pregnancy study. The sequenced sample was peripheral blood, obtained in the first trimester of pregnancy. V is TRBV29-1 and J is TRBJ2-2; 11 bases are a match to TRBD2. CDR3 bases: TGCAGCGTTGAAGTGTGGGACAATCGGGCTAGCGGGGGGTGGGAGCTGTTTTTT. Translated, it gives CSVEVWDNRASGGWELFF.